The 24 T cell receptor beta chains reported below all come from one sample, sequenced in a study of CD4+ T cells in melanoma. Profiled with immunoSEQ multiplex PCR; TCRdb holds only in-frame clones, not every one. The sample lists roughly 120,000 clones; about 92% were seen once. Sequenced sample: peripheral blood. The origin of the receptors is a human donor with melanoma.

Points on this clone: The sample contains more than one DNA sequence encoding this CDR3. CDR3 DNA sequence: TGTGCCAGCAGCTCGTCAGGGACCGGGGAGCTGTTTTTT. Protein: CASSSSGTGELFF. The rearrangement links TRBV7-3 to TRBJ2-2; D perhaps matches TRBD1 (5 bases). The CDR3 sequence is 13 residues long. In germline, CDR1 is SGHTA, CDR2 FQGTGA. Trimming left V 4 bases short and J 5 bases short, with 8 bases between.

V gene TRBV20-1 combines with J gene TRBJ2-3; D is unresolved. Trimming took 4 bases from V and 2 from J, leaving 4 bases between them. The length of the CDR3 is 11 residues. CDR1 is DFQATT, CDR2 SNEGSKA, per germline (reference sequence). The DNA of the CDR3 is TGCAGTGCTACAAACACAGATACGCAGTATTTT. Translating it yields CSATNTDTQYF.

This clone was observed once. J is TRBJ2-3 and V is TRBV6-5, with 7 bases matching TRBD2. Per the germline V gene, CDR1 is MNHEY and CDR2 is SVGAGI. The J segment lost 0 bases and the V segment lost 6 bases, leaving 3 bases of the junction unmatched. This CDR3 region has 14 residues. The CDR3 loop reads CASRSSGSTDTQYF. The CDR3 DNA is TGTGCCAGCAGATCTAGCGGCAGCACAGATACGCAGTATTTT.

The V call is TRBV5-6, the J call TRBJ2-4; TRBD2 matches 8 bases. The CDR3 covers 18 residues. Losses at the gene ends were 5 bases for V and 1 base for J; bases not matched to a gene: 14. CDR1 is SGHDT, CDR2 YYEEEE, per germline. For the CDR3, the DNA is TGTGCCAGCAGGGCAGGGACTAGTCCGCCGGGGGCCAAAAACATTCAGTACTTC. Its translation is CASRAGTSPPGAKNIQYF.

The rearrangement links TRBV5-4 to TRBJ1-2, with D unresolved. V was cut by 0 bases and J by 4 bases, with 13 bases left in between. The germline V gene has CDR1 SGHNT and CDR2 YYREEE (reference sequence). This CDR3 is 15 amino acids long. CDR3 coding DNA: TGTGCCAGCAGCTTGGAGGGCAGATCGGGCTATGGCTACACCTTC. Its translation is CASSLEGRSGYGYTF.

This clone was counted a single time. This chain connects TRBV7-2 to TRBJ2-3; D ambiguous. The CDR3 has 14 residues. Germline V gene sequence: CDR1 SGHTA, CDR2 FQGNSA. Trimming took 1 base from V and 2 from J, leaving 7 bases between them. The CDR3 sequence is CASSLGPLTDTQYF. The CDR3 DNA reads TGTGCCAGCAGCTTAGGGCCACTCACAGATACGCAGTATTTT.

The V and J genes are TRBV10-3 and TRBJ1-2, with TRBD1 identical over 7 bases. Trimming cost V 10 bases and J 4 bases; bases outside gene matches: 9. The CDR3 loop spans 13 amino acids. Germline V lookup: CDR1 ENHRY, CDR2 SYGVKD. In nucleotides, the CDR3 is TGTGCCACCGCCCCGGGACAGACCTATGGCTACACCTTC. Translated: CATAPGQTYGYTF.

The chain carries TRBV5-4 and TRBJ2-7, with TRBD1 matching over 8 bases. CDR1 is SGHNT and CDR2 is YYREEE in the germline V gene (reference sequence). CDR3 size: 15 residues. V shed 6 bases and J 6 bases; nucleotides not matched to a gene: 14. CDR3 amino acids: CASKTRQGLGGEQYF. The CDR3 DNA follows: TGTGCCAGCAAGACGCGACAGGGGTTAGGTGGCGAGCAGTACTTC.

The chain has TRBV11-3 and TRBJ2-7; TRBD1 aligns across 8 bases. The ends lost 5 bases at V and 7 bases at J; junction bases unmatched: 13. Germline V lookup: CDR1 SGHNT, CDR2 YENEEA. The CDR3 spans 15 residues. The CDR3 DNA reads TGTGCCAGCAGCCTAATGACAGGGGAGGTCGGAGAGCAGTACTTC. This sequence encodes CASSLMTGEVGEQYF.

The V gene is TRBV15, the J gene TRBJ1-4; D remains unclear. The CDR3 has 14 residues. The V and J ends lost 3 bases and 7 bases respectively, with 12 bases between them. Germline CDR1 LNHNV, CDR2 YYDKDF (reference sequence). The CDR3 protein is CATSRNLKGEKLFF. The CDR3 DNA follows: TGTGCCACCAGCAGGAACTTGAAGGGTGAAAAACTGTTTTTT.

The chain uses TRBV11-1 and TRBJ1-1; D is possibly TRBD1 (5 bases). The germline gives CDR1 SGHAT, CDR2 FQDESV (reference sequence). The CDR3 runs to 15 residues. V gave up 5 bases and J gave up 2 bases, with 15 bases separating them. The CDR3 region has the DNA TGTGCCAGCAGCAGTTGGGGGGAAGGTAACACTGAAGCTTTCTTT. Protein product: CASSSWGEGNTEAFF.

V is TRBV28 and J is TRBJ2-7; 10 bases match TRBD1. Germline CDR1 MDHEN, CDR2 SYDVKM. The CDR3 is 14 residues long. J was trimmed by 9 bases and V by 9 bases; bases with no gene match: 14. The CDR3: CASFRRGRTGGQYF. As DNA, the CDR3 is TGTGCCAGTTTTAGAAGAGGGAGGACAGGGGGGCAGTACTTC.

The chain joins TRBV11-2 to TRBJ2-3, with TRBD2 matching 12 bases. Trimming cost V 4 bases and J 5 bases; bases outside gene matches: 10. From germline, CDR1 is SGHAT and CDR2 FQNNGV. CDR3 length: 17 amino acids. This chain's CDR3 is CASSSPSGGASGDTQYF. The CDR3, as DNA: TGTGCCAGCAGCTCCCCTAGCGGGGGGGCTTCTGGAGATACGCAGTATTTT.

V gene TRBV28 combines with J gene TRBJ2-5; D may be TRBD1 (6 bases). The V gene's germline CDR1 is MDHEN and CDR2 SYDVKM. The length of the CDR3 is 13 residues. The V end was cut by 3 bases, the J end by 4 bases, with 9 bases between. The CDR3 loop is CASSFLRGETQYF. The CDR3 region has the DNA TGTGCCAGCAGTTTTCTCAGGGGAGAGACCCAGTACTTC.

The chain carries TRBV11-2 and TRBJ1-3; no definite D call. V lost 1 base and J lost 4, with 11 bases in between. This CDR3 region has 15 residues. CDR1 is SGHAT and CDR2 is FQNNGV in the germline V gene. The CDR3 DNA sequence: TGTGCCAGCAGCTTAGGGGGAGCCGGAGGAAACACCATATATTTT. This translates into CASSLGGAGGNTIYF.

This chain connects TRBV15 to TRBJ2-2; D is unresolved. CDR1 is LNHNV and CDR2 is YYDKDF in the germline V gene (reference sequence). This CDR3 comprises 15 residues. The V gene lost 0 bases and the J gene lost 7 bases, with 12 bases spanning the gap. The CDR3 loop is CATSREISSDGELFF. The CDR3 region has the DNA TGTGCCACCAGCAGAGAAATTTCGTCGGACGGGGAGCTGTTTTTT.

The genes are TRBV5-5 and TRBJ1-2; D might be TRBD1 (5 bases). The ends were cut back, 3 bases at V and 4 bases at J, with 13 bases in the middle. The CDR3 sequence is 14 residues long. The germline V gene has CDR1 SGHKS and CDR2 YYEKEE (reference sequence). The DNA of the CDR3 is TGTGCCAGCAGCTGGGAGGGGCCTGGCTATGGCTACACCTTC. Translation: CASSWEGPGYGYTF.

This chain links TRBV18 with TRBJ2-1, with 8 positions matching TRBD2. The germline CDR1 and CDR2 sequences are KGHSH and LQKENI. V shed 10 bases and J 2 bases; nucleotides not matched to a gene: 4. The CDR3 is made up of 13 amino acids. DNA of the CDR3: TGTGCCACCGCGGGGGGAACCTACAATGAGCAGTTCTTC. Residues: CATAGGTYNEQFF. Combining the CDR3 with reference TRBV18 and TRBJ2-1 gives the whole variable domain NAGVMQNPRHLVRRRGQEARLRCSPMKGHSHVYWYRQLPEEGLKFMVYLQKENIIDESGMPKERFSAEFPKEGPSILRIQQVVRGDSAAYFCATAGGTYNEQFFGPGTRLTVL.

V is TRBV7-3 and J is TRBJ2-3; 9 bases agree with TRBD2. Trimming at V came to 5 bases and at J to 5 bases, leaving 11 bases not matched to a gene. Germline lookup yields CDR1 SGHTA and CDR2 FQGTGA. This CDR3 spans 16 amino acids. The CDR3 bases are TGTGCCAGCAGCCCGAATGCGGGGGGGCCCCTAGATACGCAGTATTTT. Its protein product is CASSPNAGGPLDTQYF.

The chain joins TRBV11-3 to TRBJ2-2; tentative D call: TRBD2 (5 bases). The CDR3 totals 15 residues. Trimming removed 0 bases at V and 5 bases at J, with 10 bases between. CDR1 is SGHNT, CDR2 YENEEA, per germline. The CDR3 protein is CASSLDFRGTGELFF. The CDR3, as DNA: TGTGCCAGCAGCTTAGATTTCCGGGGAACCGGGGAGCTGTTTTTT.

The chain couples TRBV19 to TRBJ1-2; D uncertain. The CDR3 runs 13 residues. The germline gives CDR1 LNHDA, CDR2 SQIVND (reference sequence). Trimming took off 6 bases at V and 8 bases at J, with 16 bases between the two ends. CDR3 nucleotides: TGTGCCAGTAGCAGAGGGTCGAATGGAGGCTACACCTTC. Its translation: CASSRGSNGGYTF. The full variable domain, with the rest looked up from reference TRBV19 and TRBJ1-2, is DGGITQSPKYLFRKEGQNVTLSCEQNLNHDAMYWYRQDPGQGLRLIYYSQIVNDFQKGDIAEGYSVSREKKESFPLTVTSAQKNPTAFYLCASSRGSNGGYTFGSGTRLTVV.

This clone was recorded once. The rearrangement links TRBV19 to TRBJ2-1, with a tentative D call TRBD2 (7 bases). The germline V gene has CDR1 LNHDA and CDR2 SQIVND (reference sequence). V was clipped by 10 bases and J by 3 bases, with 16 bases between them. This CDR3 has 14 amino acids. Written as DNA, the CDR3 is TGTGCCACTAATCAAAGGGGGGGCTACAATGAGCAGTTCTTC. Its protein product is CATNQRGGYNEQFF.

The CDR3 loop reads CASQRSGAPADTQYF. The DNA of the CDR3 is TGCGCCAGCCAAAGAAGCGGGGCCCCCGCAGATACGCAGTATTTT. This rearrangement joins TRBV5-1 to TRBJ2-3, with TRBD2 matching 7 bases. The CDR3 has 15 residues. The germline V gene encodes CDR1 SGHRS and CDR2 YFSETQ. With V trimmed by 7 bases and J by 4 bases, 12 bases remained unmatched.

This clone showed up just once. The chain uses TRBV11-3 and TRBJ1-1, with D uncertain. CDR1 is SGHNT, CDR2 YENEEA, per germline. CDR3 length: 13 amino acids. The V and J ends lost 2 bases and 1 base respectively, with 5 bases between them. CDR3 in amino acids: CASSLYQNTEAFF. For the CDR3, the DNA is TGTGCCAGCAGCTTATATCAGAACACTGAAGCTTTCTTT.